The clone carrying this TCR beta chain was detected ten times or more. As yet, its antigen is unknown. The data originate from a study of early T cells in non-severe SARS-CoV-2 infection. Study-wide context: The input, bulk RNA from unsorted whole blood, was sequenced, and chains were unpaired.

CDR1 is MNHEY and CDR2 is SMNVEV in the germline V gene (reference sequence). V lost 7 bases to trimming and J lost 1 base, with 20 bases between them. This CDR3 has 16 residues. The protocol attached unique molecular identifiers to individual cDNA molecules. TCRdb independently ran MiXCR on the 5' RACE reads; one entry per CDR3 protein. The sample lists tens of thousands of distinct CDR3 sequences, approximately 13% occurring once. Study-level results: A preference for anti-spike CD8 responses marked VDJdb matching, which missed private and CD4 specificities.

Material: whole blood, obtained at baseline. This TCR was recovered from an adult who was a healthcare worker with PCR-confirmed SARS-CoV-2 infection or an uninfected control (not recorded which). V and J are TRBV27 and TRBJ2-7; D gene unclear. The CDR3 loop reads CASTDSPGQSSYEQYF. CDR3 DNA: TGTGCCAGCACCGACTCCCCGGGCCAATCATCCTACGAGCAGTACTTC.